These 6 T cell receptor beta chains originate from one sample sequenced in a study of blood T cell repertoires in COVID-19. Using immunoSEQ multiplex PCR, the repertoire was profiled, and TCRdb retains in-frame clones only, with some absent. This sample yields about 400,000 clones, of which 87% are seen a single time; 2.5% to 3.5% belongs to the top ten. Material for sequencing was PBMCs or T cells enriched from blood (not recorded which). The receptors originated from a woman under 40 who had recovered from COVID-19.

This clone was seen a few times. The V and J genes are TRBV30 and TRBJ1-1; the D gene is possibly TRBD1 (6 bases). Germline CDR1 is GTSNPN and CDR2 is SVGIG (reference sequence). Trimming removed 0 bases at V and 1 base at J, with 6 bases between. The length of the CDR3 is 13 residues. The DNA for the CDR3 is TGTGCCTGGAGTGTACAGGGGAACACTGAAGCTTTCTTT. It codes for CAWSVQGNTEAFF. Combining the CDR3 with reference TRBV30 and TRBJ1-1 gives the whole variable domain SQTIHQWPATLVQPVGSPLSLECTVEGTSNPNLYWYRQAAGRGLQLLFYSVGIGQISSEVPQNLSASRPQDRQFILSSKKLLLSDSGFYLCAWSVQGNTEAFFGQGTRLTVV.

The genes are TRBV19 and TRBJ2-4, with 11 bases aligning to TRBD2. Germline CDR1 reads LNHDA; CDR2 reads SQIVND (reference sequence). This CDR3 contains 15 residues. The V and J ends lost 4 bases and 7 bases, in that order; junction bases with no gene match: 6. The CDR3 spells CASSTDIAGGNIQYF. The CDR3 DNA follows: TGTGCCAGTAGTACCGATATAGCGGGAGGGAACATTCAGTACTTC.

This chain links TRBV19 with TRBJ2-1; the D gene is possibly TRBD2 (6 bases). V lost 4 bases and J 6 bases, leaving 10 bases between the germline ends. Looked up from germline, CDR1 is LNHDA and CDR2 is SQIVND (reference sequence). This CDR3 is 13 amino acids long. CDR3 loop: CASSTSSVNEQFF. The CDR3 DNA reads as TGTGCCAGTAGTACATCTAGCGTCAATGAGCAGTTCTTC. The full variable domain, in which reference TRBV19 and TRBJ2-1 provide the parts outside the CDR3, is DGGITQSPKYLFRKEGQNVTLSCEQNLNHDAMYWYRQDPGQGLRLIYYSQIVNDFQKGDIAEGYSVSREKKESFPLTVTSAQKNPTAFYLCASSTSSVNEQFFGPGTRLTVL.

The chain recombines TRBV2 with TRBJ2-2, with unresolved D. V lost 8 bases to trimming and J lost 2 bases, with 12 bases between them. This CDR3 is built from 14 residues. In germline, CDR1 is SNHLY, CDR2 FYNNEI. The CDR3 DNA follows: TGTGCCAGCTTGCGTACTCCCAACACCGGGGAGCTGTTTTTT. Translating it yields CASLRTPNTGELFF.

The rearrangement joins TRBV9 to TRBJ2-3; TRBD2 agrees at 7 bases. This CDR3 contains 15 residues. The V segment lost 1 base and the J segment 4 bases; nucleotides outside the gene matches: 6. Germline CDR1 is SGDLS and CDR2 is YYNGEE. DNA of the CDR3: TGTGCCAGCAGCGTATCGGGGGGAGGGGCAGATACGCAGTATTTT. Protein product: CASSVSGGGADTQYF.

The genes are TRBV3-1 (or the pseudogene TRBV3-2) and TRBJ1-1; 9 bases are shared with TRBD1. With V trimmed by 0 bases and J by 9 bases, 11 bases remained unmatched. Germline V CDR1 and CDR2: LGHDT, YNNKEL (reference sequence). This CDR3 contains 16 residues. The CDR3 nucleotides are TGTGCCAGCAGCCAAGATTATCGACAGGGGGGAGACAAAGCTTTCTTT. Translated, it gives CASSQDYRQGGDKAFF.